This is a list of T cell receptor beta chains from one sample in a study of identical twins. In TCRdb, the 5' RACE reads were re-called with MiXCR into one record per CDR3 protein. The repertoire includes some 260,000 distinct CDR3 sequences, over 13% of them detected once, and approximately 8.2% sits in the top ten. The sequencing input was memory (CD45RO+) T cells sorted from blood. The receptors originated from a woman under 30 in good health. Both conserved end residues are part of each CDR3. A D gene is named only where the DNA matches it firmly. Size tells how often a clone was seen (once, few, many) or the class of an expanded clone, and some rows leave it out.

TRBV24-1	TRBJ2-3	TRBD2	NA	TGTGCCACCAGTGAGGGACTAGCGGGAGACTCAGATACGCAGTATTTT	CATSEGLAGDSDTQYF
TRBV11-1	TRBJ2-2	TRBD2	many	TGTGCCAGCAGCGGACTAGTGAACACCGGGGAGCTGTTTTTT	CASSGLVNTGELFF
TRBV12-3/TRBV12-4	TRBJ1-3	NA	NA	TGTGCCAGCAGTTTAGGGGGGTTCACCATATATTTT	CASSLGGFTIYF
TRBV29-1	TRBJ2-5	TRBD2	few	TGCAGCGTTGCGATCGGTAGCGGGACTAAGACCCAGTACTTC	CSVAIGSGTKTQYF
TRBV5-1	TRBJ2-1	NA	NA	TGCGCCAGCAGACAAAAGGAAAGCTCCTACAATGAGCAGTTCTTC	CASRQKESSYNEQFF
TRBV29-1	TRBJ2-7	NA	NA	TGCAGCGTTGAAGATCCCAATACCATGTACGAGCAGTACTTC	CSVEDPNTMYEQYF
TRBV12-3/TRBV12-4	TRBJ2-2	TRBD2	NA	TGTGCCAGCAGTTTATCGACTAGCGGGAGGGCCACGCTGTTTTTT	CASSLSTSGRATLFF
TRBV19	TRBJ1-2	NA	NA	TGTGCCAGTAGTGAGGGACTGATTGGCTACACCTTC	CASSEGLIGYTF
TRBV20-1	TRBJ1-1	NA	few	TGCAGTACAATTAGGGGCTACACTGAAGCTTTCTTT	CSTIRGYTEAFF
TRBV12-3/TRBV12-4	TRBJ1-4	NA	few	TGTGCCAGCAGTCTGGACCGCCGTAGTGAAAAACTGTTTTTT	CASSLDRRSEKLFF
TRBV20-1	TRBJ1-4	NA	NA	TGCAGTGCTGGGGGGTGGCAGGATGAAAAACTGTTTTTT	CSAGGWQDEKLFF
TRBV5-1	TRBJ2-1	NA	NA	TGCGCCAGCAGCTTGGAACGGGGGAGCTCCTACAATGAGCAGTTCTTC	CASSLERGSSYNEQFF
TRBV4-3	TRBJ1-2	TRBD1	few	TGCGCCAGCAGCCAAGAACAGGGGGCGCGGGGCTACACCTTC	CASSQEQGARGYTF
TRBV7-7	TRBJ2-5	NA	few	TGTGCTAGCAGCCCGGGTGGCGGAGGGGTGGAGACCCAGTACTTC	CASSPGGGGVETQYF
TRBV3-1	TRBJ2-7	NA	few	TGTGCCAGCAGCCATCTAGCACGCTACGAGCAGTACTTC	CASSHLARYEQYF
TRBV2	TRBJ2-1	TRBD1	NA	TGTGCCAGCAGGGGACAGAGCTCCTACAATGAGCAGTTCTTC	CASRGQSSYNEQFF
TRBV9	TRBJ2-1	NA	few	TGTGCCAGCAGCGTAGGCTCCTCCACTAATGAGCAGTTCTTC	CASSVGSSTNEQFF
TRBV12-3/TRBV12-4	TRBJ2-2	NA	many	TGTGCCAGCAGTTTTCTAGAGTTCACCGGGGAGCTGTTTTTT	CASSFLEFTGELFF
TRBV9	TRBJ1-1	NA	few	TGTGCCAGCAGCGTGGGGTGGAGCACTGAAGCTTTCTTT	CASSVGWSTEAFF
TRBV5-6	TRBJ2-4	NA	many	TGTGCCAGCAGCTTGGTGGGCGGGCGGGGACTCAAAAACATTCAGTACTTC	CASSLVGGRGLKNIQYF
TRBV4-1	TRBJ2-1	TRBD2	few	TGCGCCAGCAGCCATGTTGCTAGCGGGAGCTCCTACAATGAGCAGTTCTTC	CASSHVASGSSYNEQFF
TRBV7-2	TRBJ1-1	TRBD1	NA	TGTGCCAGCAGTTACACAGGGGTCACTGAAGCTTTCTTT	CASSYTGVTEAFF
TRBV20-1	TRBJ1-6	TRBD1	many	TGCAGTGCTAATGGACAGGCTAATTCACCCCTCCACTTT	CSANGQANSPLHF
TRBV27	TRBJ1-6	NA	few	TGTGCCAGCAGTTTATCGGTGGTTTCACCCCTCCACTTT	CASSLSVVSPLHF
TRBV10-3	TRBJ2-5	TRBD2	NA	TGTGCCATCAGTGAGGGACTAGCGGGGGTTCAAGAGACCCAGTACTTC	CAISEGLAGVQETQYF
TRBV7-2	TRBJ2-7	NA	NA	TGTGCCAGCAGCTTAGCAGCTAGAGGCTACGAGCAGTACTTC	CASSLAARGYEQYF
TRBV4-1	TRBJ1-2	NA	NA	TGCGCCAGCAGCCTAGAAATGGACAGACCTTATGGCTACACCTTC	CASSLEMDRPYGYTF
TRBV7-9	TRBJ2-7	TRBD2	many	TGTGCCAGCAGTATAGGAAGCGGGGGGCCGGGGGAGCAGTACTTC	CASSIGSGGPGEQYF
TRBV20-1	TRBJ2-3	NA	few	TGCAGTGCTAGAGAGGGCGGCACAGATACGCAGTATTTT	CSAREGGTDTQYF
TRBV3-1	TRBJ1-3	NA	NA	TGTGCCAGCAGCCGTTTGACAGACTCTGGAAACACCATATATTTT	CASSRLTDSGNTIYF
TRBV4-3	TRBJ1-6	NA	NA	TGCGCCAGCAGCCAAGAGGTGGGGGCCTATAATTCACCCCTCCACTTT	CASSQEVGAYNSPLHF
TRBV10-3	TRBJ2-1	NA	few	TGTGCCATCAGCAACGAGCCTCGCAATGAGCAGTTCTTC	CAISNEPRNEQFF
TRBV7-2	TRBJ2-2	NA	many	TGTGCCAGCAGCCCAAACACCCAGGGCGGGGAGCTGTTTTTT	CASSPNTQGGELFF
TRBV11-2	TRBJ2-1	TRBD2	few	TGTGCCAGCAGCTTTTCGTCTAGCGGATACAATGAGCAGTTCTTC	CASSFSSSGYNEQFF
TRBV5-1	TRBJ2-3	NA	many	TGCGCCAGCAGCTTCGTTCAGGGAACAGATACGCAGTATTTT	CASSFVQGTDTQYF
TRBV6-1	TRBJ1-6	NA	NA	TGTGCCAGCAGTGAAGCGAGACCCGGGAATTCACCCCTCCACTTT	CASSEARPGNSPLHF
TRBV11-2	TRBJ2-2	NA	NA	TGTGCCAGCAGCTTACCCTACTTCACCGGGGAGCTGTTTTTT	CASSLPYFTGELFF
TRBV15	TRBJ2-5	NA	few	TGTGCCACCAGCAGAGAAGCGGGTGGCGGGGAGACCCAGTACTTC	CATSREAGGGETQYF
TRBV12-3/TRBV12-4	TRBJ2-7	NA	NA	TGTGCCAGCAGTTTAGACCGGGCCAGCGGCGAGCAGTACTTC	CASSLDRASGEQYF
TRBV12-3/TRBV12-4	TRBJ1-1	NA	NA	TGTGCCAGCGGCCGGGGTGAAGCTTTCTTT	CASGRGEAFF
TRBV10-3	TRBJ2-7	TRBD2	NA	TGTGCCATCAGTTCACAGCTAGCGGTTGGAAACGAGCAGTACTTC	CAISSQLAVGNEQYF
TRBV7-9	TRBJ2-3	TRBD1	few	TGTGCCAGCAGCCCGGACAGGACTCCCACAGATACGCAGTATTTT	CASSPDRTPTDTQYF
TRBV4-3	TRBJ2-2	NA	many	TGCGCCAGCAGCCCCCGACCGGCCGGGGAGCTGTTTTTT	CASSPRPAGELFF
TRBV15	TRBJ2-7	TRBD1	many	TGTGCCACCAGCAGTGGACAGGGTTACGAGCAGTACTTC	CATSSGQGYEQYF
TRBV20-1	TRBJ2-2	NA	few	TGCAGTGCTATGAGGGGAGAACAAGGCGGGGAGCTGTTTTTT	CSAMRGEQGGELFF
TRBV15	TRBJ1-6	NA	many	TGTGCCACCAGCAGAGAACAGGAGATTTCACCCCTCCACTTT	CATSREQEISPLHF
TRBV2	TRBJ2-1	TRBD1	NA	TGTGCCAGCAGCCGGGACAGGGCATACAATGAGCAGTTCTTC	CASSRDRAYNEQFF
TRBV4-3	TRBJ1-4	NA	NA	TGCGCCAGCAGCCAAGTGGGGGGGGCAGGTGAAAAACTGTTTTTT	CASSQVGGAGEKLFF
TRBV10-3	TRBJ1-5	TRBD1	many	TGTGCCATCAGTGTAGTCTATACAGGGGGATCGAGCAATCAGCCCCAGCATTTT	CAISVVYTGGSSNQPQHF
TRBV20-1	TRBJ2-3	NA	few	TGCAGTGCCCAGGGGCCGGGGACAGATACGCAGTATTTT	CSAQGPGTDTQYF
TRBV5-8	TRBJ2-2	NA	NA	TGTGCCAGCAGCTTCTCGACCTTCACCGGGGAGCTGTTTTTT	CASSFSTFTGELFF
TRBV20-1	TRBJ2-5	NA	many	TGCAGTGCTAGGGGGGCGGATCGGAAAGAGACCCAGTACTTC	CSARGADRKETQYF
TRBV20-1	TRBJ2-1	TRBD2	few	TGCAGTGCTAGAGATCCCCAGCGGGGATGGAATGAGCAGTTCTTC	CSARDPQRGWNEQFF